Sequencing of this T cell receptor beta chain was carried out in a study of beta chain features in type 1 diabetes. Study-wide points: Type 1 diabetes patients had fewer VDJ junction insertions and more deletions.

The entirety of the isolated RNA underwent reverse transcription, so expressed TCRB transcripts were sequenced. The protocol was immunoSEQ multiplex PCR, while the TCRdb copy is restricted to in-frame clones and leaves out a portion. In the table there are around 300,000 clones, 8% of which are singletons. This CDR3 comprises 13 residues. The V and J ends lost 0 bases and 8 bases respectively, with 8 bases between them. Per germline, CDR1 MGHRA and CDR2 YSYEKL. This clone was seen a handful of times. The antigen remains unidentified. V gene TRBV4-1 combines with J gene TRBJ1-5; no clear D gene. The receptor was isolated from a woman between 18 and 29 years old in good health. The sample consisted of central memory CD4+ T cells from blood. Written as DNA, the CDR3 is TGCGCCAGCAGCCAAGACGTAGAGAAGCCCCAGCATTTT. Protein: CASSQDVEKPQHF.